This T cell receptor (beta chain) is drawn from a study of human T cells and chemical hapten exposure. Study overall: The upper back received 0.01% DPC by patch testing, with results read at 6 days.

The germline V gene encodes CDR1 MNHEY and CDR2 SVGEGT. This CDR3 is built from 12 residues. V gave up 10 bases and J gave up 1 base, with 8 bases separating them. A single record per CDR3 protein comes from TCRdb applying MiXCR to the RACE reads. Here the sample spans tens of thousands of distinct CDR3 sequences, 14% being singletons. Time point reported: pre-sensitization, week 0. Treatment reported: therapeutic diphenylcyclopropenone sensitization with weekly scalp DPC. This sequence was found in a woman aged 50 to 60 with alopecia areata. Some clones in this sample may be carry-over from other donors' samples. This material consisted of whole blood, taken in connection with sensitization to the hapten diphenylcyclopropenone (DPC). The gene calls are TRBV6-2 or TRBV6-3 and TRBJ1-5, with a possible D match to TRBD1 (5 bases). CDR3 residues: CATRDSNQPQHF. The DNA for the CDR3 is TGTGCCACCCGGGACAGCAATCAGCCCCAGCATTTT.